The rows below give T cell receptor beta chains drawn from one sample of a study of blood T cell repertoires in COVID-19. Produced via immunoSEQ multiplex PCR; TCRdb's table is partial and in-frame only. The table shows tens of thousands of clones, with 80% to 90% occurring only once. The specimen sequenced was peripheral blood. The receptors shown here come from a woman older than 75 with active or convalescent COVID-19. CDR3s include the opening cysteine and the closing phenylalanine or tryptophan. D genes are given only for firm matches. Clone size is stated in some rows and not others, as once, few, many or a class when expanded.

TRBV20-1	TRBJ2-7	.	.	CSASAPPLRQAAYEQYF	TGCAGTGCGAGTGCGCCCCCGTTAAGACAGGCCGCCTACGAGCAGTACTTC
TRBV6-5	TRBJ1-6	.	.	CASDPDNSYNSPLHF	TGTGCCAGCGACCCGGACAACTCCTATAATTCACCCCTCCACTTT
TRBV19	TRBJ1-1	.	few	CASSRGRMNTEAFF	TGTGCCAGTAGTCGTGGGAGAATGAACACTGAAGCTTTCTTT
TRBV18	TRBJ2-5	TRBD1	.	CASSPQQGVETQYF	TGTGCCAGCTCACCCCAACAGGGGGTCGAGACCCAGTACTTC
TRBV30	TRBJ1-4	.	.	CAYTGSPNEKLFF	TGTGCCTACACAGGGTCCCCTAATGAAAAACTGTTTTTT
TRBV19	TRBJ2-1	TRBD1	once	CASTRTGAPMDEQFF	TGTGCCAGTACCAGGACAGGGGCCCCTATGGATGAGCAGTTCTTC
TRBV18	TRBJ2-2	.	.	CASSPNSGRGPGELFF	TGTGCCAGCTCACCAAACAGCGGGCGGGGTCCCGGGGAGCTGTTTTTT
TRBV28	TRBJ2-3	.	.	CASSLGGSDTQYF	TGTGCCAGCAGTTTAGGGGGCTCAGATACGCAGTATTTT
TRBV9	TRBJ2-5	TRBD2	.	CASSSRVGGIQETQYF	TGTGCCAGCAGCTCCCGGGTGGGGGGGATCCAAGAGACCCAGTACTTC
TRBV9	TRBJ2-1	TRBD2	.	CASNWGGGSYNEQFF	TGTGCCAGCAATTGGGGGGGAGGCTCCTACAATGAGCAGTTCTTC
TRBV2	TRBJ1-2	.	.	CASRPLGGGYGYTF	TGTGCCAGCAGGCCATTAGGGGGGGGCTATGGCTACACCTTC
TRBV2	TRBJ2-5	TRBD2	few	CASSRTSGAQETQYF	TGTGCCAGCAGTAGGACTAGCGGGGCCCAAGAGACCCAGTACTTC
TRBV7-9	TRBJ1-1	.	.	CASSPYQRGAFF	TGTGCCAGCAGCCCATACCAGCGAGGAGCTTTCTTT
TRBV19	TRBJ1-6	TRBD1	.	CAVRDSHNSPLHF	TGTGCCGTCCGGGACAGTCATAATTCACCCCTCCACTTT
TRBV28	TRBJ2-3	TRBD1	.	CASRRGQLGTDTQYF	TGTGCCAGCAGAAGGGGACAGTTGGGCACAGATACGCAGTATTTT
TRBV7-8	TRBJ1-3	.	once	CASSSTEHPGNTIYF	TGTGCCAGCAGCTCTACAGAACATCCTGGAAACACCATATATTTT
TRBV25-1	TRBJ1-6	TRBD1	.	CASSDRQGLLHF	TGTGCCAGCAGTGATCGACAGGGGCTCCTCCACTTT
TRBV30	TRBJ2-1	TRBD2	.	CAWSRGLAGNEQFF	TGTGCCTGGAGTAGGGGACTAGCGGGCAATGAGCAGTTCTTC
TRBV9	TRBJ1-2	.	.	CASSVDFLNYGYTF	TGTGCCAGCAGCGTAGACTTCCTTAACTATGGCTACACCTTC
TRBV10-3	TRBJ2-1	.	once	CAISPAEYYNEQFF	TGTGCCATCAGTCCAGCGGAGTATTACAATGAGCAGTTCTTC
TRBV30	TRBJ1-6	.	.	CAWSEKWSSYNSPLHF	TGTGCCTGGAGCGAGAAGTGGAGCTCCTATAATTCACCCCTCCACTTT
TRBV7-8	TRBJ1-1	.	few	CASSLGDMVAEAFF	TGTGCCAGCAGCTTAGGGGACATGGTGGCTGAAGCTTTCTTT
TRBV24-1	TRBJ2-2	TRBD1	.	CATSDYGGQGYTGELFF	TGTGCCACCAGTGATTACGGCGGACAGGGGTATACCGGGGAGCTGTTTTTT
TRBV24-1	TRBJ2-5	TRBD2	.	CATSDRPGLAGTETQYF	TGTGCCACCAGTGACCGACCGGGACTAGCGGGTACGGAGACCCAGTACTTC
TRBV30	TRBJ1-2	.	once	CAWRLGGGYTF	TGTGCCTGGAGGCTGGGGGGTGGCTACACCTTC
TRBV7-2	TRBJ2-3	TRBD2	.	CASSALAGFSTDTQYF	TGTGCCAGCAGCGCTCTAGCGGGTTTTAGCACAGATACGCAGTATTTT
TRBV5-4	TRBJ2-7	.	medium-sized	CASSLSGSTYEQYF	TGTGCCAGCAGCTTGAGCGGGTCTACCTACGAGCAGTACTTC
TRBV2	TRBJ1-6	TRBD1	.	CASSVPRGSNSPLHF	TGTGCCAGCAGTGTACCCAGGGGGTCGAATTCACCCCTCCACTTT
TRBV5-4	TRBJ1-5	TRBD1	.	CASRRDRGEIVRLDQPQHF	TGTGCCAGCAGACGGGACAGGGGTGAGATAGTTCGGCTTGATCAGCCCCAGCATTTT
TRBV11-3	TRBJ2-7	TRBD2	.	CASSSGGSPYEQYF	TGTGCCAGCAGCAGCGGGGGTAGCCCCTACGAGCAGTACTTC
TRBV6-5	TRBJ2-7	.	once	CVGGQSYEQYF	TGTGTCGGGGGACAGAGCTACGAGCAGTACTTC
TRBV7-3	TRBJ2-2	TRBD2	.	CASSPGLVESGELFF	TGTGCCAGCAGCCCGGGACTAGTTGAGTCCGGGGAGCTGTTTTTT
TRBV6-5	TRBJ2-7	TRBD1	.	CASTLRQGPSEQYF	TGTGCCAGCACCCTACGACAGGGCCCGAGCGAGCAGTACTTC
TRBV6-5	TRBJ2-7	TRBD2	.	CASSKIAGGYEQYF	TGTGCCAGCAGTAAGATAGCGGGGGGCTACGAGCAGTACTTC
TRBV6-2/TRBV6-3	TRBJ1-2	.	.	CASSYSAAKYYGYTF	TGTGCCAGCAGTTACTCGGCGGCGAAGTACTATGGCTACACCTTC
TRBV19	TRBJ2-7	.	once	CASSIGATKGEQYF	TGTGCCAGTAGTATTGGGGCCACCAAGGGCGAGCAGTACTTC
TRBV21-1	TRBJ1-1	.	.	CASSKARIKQGNTEAFF	TGTGCCAGCAGCAAAGCGCGAATTAAACAGGGGAACACTGAAGCTTTCTTT
TRBV7-3	TRBJ2-1	TRBD2	.	CASSTDSLAGEYNEQFF	TGTGCCAGCAGCACAGACAGTCTAGCGGGGGAGTACAATGAGCAGTTCTTC
TRBV27	TRBJ2-2	.	.	CASSKNRDTPWNTGELFF	TGTGCCAGCAGTAAAAACCGGGACACCCCATGGAACACCGGGGAGCTGTTTTTT
TRBV5-4	TRBJ2-5	.	.	CASSLAGVETQYF	TGTGCCAGCAGCCTCGCCGGGGTAGAGACCCAGTACTTC
TRBV5-1	TRBJ1-3	TRBD1	.	CASSVGTAGNTIYF	TGCGCCAGCAGCGTCGGGACAGCTGGAAACACCATATATTTT
TRBV2	TRBJ2-3	TRBD2	.	CASKSRESSAQYF	TGTGCCAGCAAGTCGCGGGAGAGTAGTGCGCAGTATTTT
TRBV9	TRBJ2-4	TRBD1	.	CASSPRPPGQTKNIQYF	TGTGCCAGCAGCCCCAGACCTCCGGGACAGACCAAAAACATTCAGTACTTC
TRBV18	TRBJ1-2	.	.	CASSPAVNYGYTF	TGTGCCAGCTCACCAGCAGTCAACTATGGCTACACCTTC
TRBV4-2	TRBJ2-1	TRBD2	few	CASSQDIGSSGYNEQFF	TGTGCCAGCAGCCAAGATATTGGGTCTAGCGGATACAATGAGCAGTTCTTC